The text below deals with one TCR beta chain. What it recognizes is unknown. Naive CD8 cells lacked CD45RO, underwent positive selection for CCR7 and left out terminally differentiated effector memory CD45RA+ cells. The sample belongs to a study of shared clonotypes between healthy human individuals. Study observations and caveats: Naive CD4 clonotypes were shared across several donors at 4.5% to 6.5%. Relative to their counterparts shared across all four donors, non-shared clonotypes exhibited diminished generation probabilities. Clonotype sharing among the donors was expected to vary with sequencing depth.

Assay runs were performed at deep level. Sequenced by immunoSEQ multiplex PCR; TCRdb stores in-frame clones only, minus some. The table lists 2 million to 2.5 million clones, 85% to 95% of them singletons, with 1.7% in the top ten. V gave up 7 bases and J gave up 0 bases, with 16 bases separating them. CDR3 length: 14 amino acids. From germline, CDR1 is SQVTM and CDR2 ANQGSEA. The sequence derives from a man in his late teens or twenties in good health. Some clones in this sample may be carry-over from other donors' samples. The chain combines TRBV29-1 with TRBJ2-7, with a possible D match to TRBD2 (6 bases). Sequencing was carried out using naive CD8+ T cells from PBMCs. The CDR3 spells CSATGGGSSYEQYF. Written as DNA, the CDR3 is TGCAGCGCCACCGGGGGAGGCAGCTCCTACGAGCAGTACTTC.